What follows are 21 T cell receptor beta chains derived from one specimen sequenced in a study of blood T cell repertoires in COVID-19 (dated by TCRdb to 2019 to 2021). The library was prepared using the immunoSEQ multiplex PCR assay. The immuneACCESS repertoire file appears here via TCRdb, limited to in-frame rearrangements. These files lack a portion of the clones; in checked studies, under half of the deficit traces to unresolved V genes, and the cause of the others is not known. The sample has around 250,000 clones on record, around 83% of them singletons. The ten largest make up approximately 6% of the sample. Sequenced input: peripheral blood. The receptors shown here come from an elderly man with acute or convalescent COVID-19.

This clone has a single count. The chain carries TRBV7-2 and TRBJ1-5; 7 positions agree with TRBD1. In germline, CDR1 is SGHTA, CDR2 FQGNSA. The CDR3 is 15 residues long. V dropped 3 bases and J dropped 4; count of bases not matched to a gene: 6. CDR3 region: CASSFRAGGNQPQHF. Here the CDR3 DNA reads TGTGCCAGCAGCTTCAGAGCAGGGGGAAATCAGCCCCAGCATTTT.

This clone was counted a single time. J is TRBJ2-2 and V is TRBV5-1, with D maybe TRBD2 (5 bases). In germline, CDR1 is SGHRS, CDR2 YFSETQ. This CDR3 contains 16 residues. The ends were cut back, 5 bases at V and 2 bases at J, with 16 bases in the middle. In DNA, the CDR3 is TGCGCCAGCAGTTTTCCCTCCGGGATAAACACCGGGGAGCTGTTTTTT. It specifies CASSFPSGINTGELFF.

This clone was counted once. The chain uses TRBV6-4 and TRBJ2-2; D gene uncertain. Germline V lookup: CDR1 MRHNA, CDR2 SNTAGT. V was shortened by 6 bases and J by 5 bases, with 10 bases between the two germline ends. This CDR3 comprises 13 residues. Written as DNA, the CDR3 is TGTGCCAGCAGCCAAGACTGGACCGGGGAGCTGTTTTTT. Translated, it gives CASSQDWTGELFF.

This chain connects TRBV30 to TRBJ1-2, with no clear D. The germline V gene has CDR1 GTSNPN and CDR2 SVGIG (reference sequence). CDR3 length: 14 residues. Between the trimmed V and J ends, which lost 2 bases and 2 bases, there was a span of 12 bases. As DNA, the CDR3 is TGTGCCTGGAGTCTCTACGCGGGCAACTATGGCTACACCTTC. It codes for CAWSLYAGNYGYTF.

The sample holds one count of this clone. The rearrangement joins TRBV18 to TRBJ2-5; 8 nucleotides line up with TRBD2. From germline, CDR1 is KGHSH and CDR2 LQKENI. The CDR3 runs to 13 residues. After removal of 4 bases from V and 5 bases from J, the junction contained 3 bases not matched to a gene. CDR3 amino acids: CASSLSGGETQYF. DNA for the CDR3: TGTGCCAGCTCACTAAGCGGGGGCGAGACCCAGTACTTC.

The chain has TRBV14 and TRBJ1-1; the D is unclear. The V and J ends lost 2 bases and 5 bases respectively, with 18 bases between them. The CDR3 covers 16 residues. Germline assignment: CDR1 SGHDN and CDR2 FVKESK. The CDR3 reads CASSQFQRVSGTEAFF. For the CDR3, the DNA is TGTGCCAGCAGCCAATTTCAACGGGTCTCTGGGACTGAAGCTTTCTTT. The full variable domain, in which reference TRBV14 and TRBJ1-1 provide the parts outside the CDR3, is EAGVTQFPSHSVIEKGQTVTLRCDPISGHDNLYWYRRVMGKEIKFLLHFVKESKQDESGMPNNRFLAERTGGTYSTLKVQPAELEDSGVYFCASSQFQRVSGTEAFFGQGTRLTVV.

The V and J genes are TRBV4-1 and TRBJ1-5; tentative D call: TRBD1 (5 bases). CDR3 size: 16 residues. CDR1 is MGHRA, CDR2 YSYEKL, per germline. Between the trimmed V and J ends, which lost 4 bases and 1 base, there was a span of 14 bases. CDR3 residues: CASSRGDGTSNQPQHF. The DNA for the CDR3 is TGCGCCAGCAGCCGCGGGGACGGAACCAGCAATCAGCCCCAGCATTTT.

The rearrangement joins TRBV10-2 to TRBJ1-4; the D gene is possibly TRBD1 (6 bases). The V end lost 0 bases, the J end lost 5 bases, and 13 bases lay between the germline ends. The CDR3 contains 16 residues. Germline CDR1 and CDR2: WSHSY and SAAADI. CDR3 DNA: TGCGCCAGCAGTGAGTCTTTGAGGGACAAAAATGAAAAACTGTTTTTT. Encoded protein: CASSESLRDKNEKLFF.

The genes are TRBV3-1 (or the pseudogene TRBV3-2) and TRBJ1-1; the D is unclear. V shed 8 bases and J shed 4 bases, with 14 bases lying between them. Germline V gene sequence: CDR1 LGHDT, CDR2 YNNKEL (reference sequence). The CDR3 loop spans 13 amino acids. The CDR3 region is CASAADSVTEAFF. CDR3 sequence (DNA): TGTGCCAGCGCTGCCGACTCGGTCACTGAAGCTTTCTTT.

The V gene is TRBV7-2, the J gene TRBJ1-1, with 7 bases identical to TRBD1. V dropped 1 base and J dropped 3; count of bases not matched to a gene: 5. The CDR3 has 15 residues. The germline CDR1 and CDR2 sequences are SGHTA and FQGNSA. The CDR3 reads CASSLVAGTDTEAFF. As DNA, the CDR3 is TGTGCCAGCAGCTTAGTAGCCGGGACAGACACTGAAGCTTTCTTT. Using reference TRBV7-2 and TRBJ1-1 for the parts outside the CDR3, the full variable domain is GAGVSQSPSNKVTEKGKDVELRCDPISGHTALYWYRQSLGQGLEFLIYFQGNSAPDKSGLPSDRFSAERTGGSVSTLTIQRTQQEDSAVYLCASSLVAGTDTEAFFGQGTRLTVV.

This chain joins TRBV28 and TRBJ1-5; D not resolved. Trimming cost V 8 bases and J 2 bases, with 7 bases left between them. Per germline, CDR1 MDHEN and CDR2 SYDVKM. This CDR3 has 12 amino acids. CDR3 protein: CASREGNQPQHF. The CDR3 DNA follows: TGTGCCAGCCGTGAGGGCAATCAGCCCCAGCATTTT.

CDR3 sequence (DNA): TGTGCCAGCACACAGGGGTCCTCCTACGAGCAGTACTTC. Its translation is CASTQGSSYEQYF. This sequence joins TRBV6-5 and TRBJ2-7; 7 bases match TRBD1. Germline CDR1 and CDR2: MNHEY and SVGAGI. There are 13 residues in the CDR3. The ends lost 7 bases at V and 0 bases at J; junction bases unmatched: 3.

This rearrangement joins TRBV9 to TRBJ2-2; D remains unclear. CDR1 is SGDLS, CDR2 YYNGEE, per germline. The CDR3 loop spans 15 amino acids. V was cut by 0 bases and J by 6 bases, with 12 bases left in between. The CDR3: CASSVGPLKPGELFF. The CDR3 DNA follows: TGTGCCAGCAGCGTAGGCCCCCTAAAACCCGGGGAGCTGTTTTTT.

V and J are TRBV5-1 and TRBJ1-1; D is perhaps TRBD1 (5 bases). Per germline, CDR1 SGHRS and CDR2 YFSETQ. Trimming shortened V by 0 bases and J by 0 bases, and 18 bases separated the two germline ends. The CDR3 is made up of 18 amino acids. Here the CDR3 reads CASSLVGQRTKMNTEAFF. CDR3 coding DNA: TGCGCCAGCAGCTTGGTGGGGCAGAGAACAAAGATGAACACTGAAGCTTTCTTT. Filled out from reference TRBV5-1 and TRBJ1-1, the complete variable domain reads KAGVTQTPRYLIKTRGQQVTLSCSPISGHRSVSWYQQTPGQGLQFLFEYFSETQRNKGNFPGRFSGRQFSNSRSEMNVSTLELGDSALYLCASSLVGQRTKMNTEAFFGQGTRLTVV.

The chain links TRBV24-1 to TRBJ1-2; D is ambiguous. Germline V gene lookup returns CDR1 KGHDR and CDR2 SFDVKD. Trimming pared 3 bases from V and 8 bases from J, leaving 9 bases between. CDR3 size: 12 residues. The CDR3 DNA reads as TGTGCCACCAGTGATAACAGAAGGGGCTACACCTTC. Translation: CATSDNRRGYTF.

J is TRBJ1-3 and V is TRBV3-1 (or the pseudogene TRBV3-2); TRBD1 might be the D (6 bases). The germline V and J ends were trimmed by 0 bases and 0 bases, with 18 bases remaining between them. The CDR3 runs 19 residues. Germline CDR1 and CDR2: LGHDT and YNNKEL (reference sequence). CDR3 sequence: CASSQDFSGAYFSGNTIYF. DNA of the CDR3: TGTGCCAGCAGCCAAGATTTTTCAGGGGCGTATTTCTCTGGAAACACCATATATTTT.

The genes are TRBV30 and TRBJ2-1, with 9 bases identical to TRBD2. This CDR3 is 14 amino acids long. The V segment lost 5 bases and the J segment 6 bases; nucleotides outside the gene matches: 8. Germline V gene lookup returns CDR1 GTSNPN and CDR2 SVGIG (reference sequence). CDR3 sequence reads: CAWASGLAGNEQFF. CDR3 nucleotides: TGTGCCTGGGCCTCGGGACTAGCCGGCAATGAGCAGTTCTTC.

Ten or more counts support this clone. This chain uses TRBV9 with TRBJ1-1; D gene unclear. CDR3 length: 14 amino acids. Per germline, CDR1 SGDLS and CDR2 YYNGEE. The germline V and J ends were trimmed by 4 bases and 1 base, with 11 bases remaining between them. The CDR3 nucleotides read TGTGCCAGCAGCCTCCGTGAGGGGAACACTGAAGCTTTCTTT. This sequence encodes CASSLREGNTEAFF. Drawing the rest from reference TRBV9 and TRBJ1-1, the complete variable domain is DSGVTQTPKHLITATGQRVTLRCSPRSGDLSVYWYQQSLDQGLQFLIQYYNGEERAKGNILERFSAQQFPDLHSELNLSSLELGDSALYFCASSLREGNTEAFFGQGTRLTVV.

Only one count was recorded for this clone. This chain uses TRBV6-5 with TRBJ1-6; D is ambiguous. Trimming cost V 6 bases and J 11 bases, with 14 bases left between them. Germline V gene data show CDR1 as MNHEY and CDR2 as SVGAGI. There are 13 residues in the CDR3. CDR3 in amino acids: CASSADGIAPLHF. The CDR3, as DNA: TGTGCCAGCAGCGCTGACGGGATAGCACCCCTCCACTTT.

With regard to this clone: The sample carries other DNA sequences with the same CDR3. V gene TRBV5-1 combines with J gene TRBJ2-7; 9 bases are a match to TRBD1. Germline V gives CDR1 SGHRS, CDR2 YFSETQ. The CDR3 spans 15 residues. The trim removed 0 bases at V and 2 bases at J, leaving 3 bases unmatched. The CDR3 bases are TGCGCCAGCAGCTTGGAAGGGGACAGGGCCTACGAGCAGTACTTC. Encoded protein: CASSLEGDRAYEQYF.

This rearrangement joins TRBV11-2 to TRBJ2-7; D may be TRBD1 (6 bases). Between the trimmed V and J ends, which lost 5 bases and 0 bases, there was a span of 11 bases. Looked up from germline, CDR1 is SGHAT and CDR2 is FQNNGV. This CDR3 is 14 amino acids long. The CDR3 DNA is TGTGCCAGCAGCCGTGGGGGCAACTCCTACGAGCAGTACTTC. Protein: CASSRGGNSYEQYF.